These T cell receptor beta chains were read from a single sample in a study of blood T cell repertoires in COVID-19. TCRdb's copy holds only in-frame clones and misses some; the assay was immunoSEQ multiplex PCR. The data contain fewer than 250,000 clones, 83% of them singletons. What was sequenced was peripheral blood. These receptor sequences come from a human donor in a cohort sampled during active COVID-19. Each CDR3 is given with its conserved first and last residue. A D gene is named only where the DNA matches it firmly. The listing skips clone size in some rows; elsewhere it reads once, few, many or a size class.

15,TRBV18,NA,TRBD1,TRBJ2-7,CASSPRTGQLYEQYF,TGTGCCAGCTCACCACGGACGGGACAGCTCTACGAGCAGTACTTC
14,TRBV5-1,NA,NA,TRBJ1-5,CASSSGGFDQPQHF,TGCGCCAGCAGCTCGGGCGGGTTCGATCAGCCCCAGCATTTT
14,TRBV28,NA,NA,TRBJ1-2,CASTRSLGGYGYTF,TGTGCCAGCACACGGTCGTTAGGGGGCTATGGCTACACCTTC
14,TRBV24-1,NA,NA,TRBJ1-5,CATSDSARDQPQHF,TGTGCCACCAGTGATTCCGCGAGGGATCAGCCCCAGCATTTT
14,TRBV15,few,NA,TRBJ2-5,CATSRQLSQETQYF,TGTGCCACCAGCAGACAACTATCCCAAGAGACCCAGTACTTC
12,TRBV19,NA,TRBD1,TRBJ2-7,CASSPTGDEQYF,TGTGCCAGTTCACCGACAGGGGACGAGCAGTACTTC
15,TRBV7-9,NA,NA,TRBJ1-4,CASSPNRATNEKLFF,TGTGCCAGCAGCCCGAACAGGGCTACTAATGAAAAACTGTTTTTT
14,TRBV10-3,NA,NA,TRBJ1-1,CAISENIMNTEAFF,TGTGCCATCAGTGAAAACATAATGAACACTGAAGCTTTCTTT
14,TRBV7-9,NA,TRBD1,TRBJ1-3,CASSLSGGGNTIYF,TGTGCCAGCAGCTTATCAGGGGGTGGAAACACCATATATTTT
16,TRBV6-2/TRBV6-3,NA,TRBD2,TRBJ2-3,CASSGWRETSGDTQYF,TGTGCCAGCAGCGGGTGGCGGGAGACCTCCGGAGATACGCAGTATTTT
13,TRBV2,NA,TRBD1,TRBJ2-5,CASSDPGGETQYF,TGTGCCAGCAGTGACCCAGGGGGAGAGACCCAGTACTTC
14,TRBV5-1,NA,NA,TRBJ1-3,CASSLVPGGNTIYF,TGCGCCAGCAGCTTGGTACCAGGGGGAAACACCATATATTTT
15,TRBV27,NA,NA,TRBJ1-5,CASGLTRPINQPQHF,TGTGCCAGCGGCTTAACGAGGCCCATCAATCAGCCCCAGCATTTT
12,TRBV19,NA,TRBD1,TRBJ2-4,CASSIGDSPRYF,TGTGCCAGTAGTATAGGGGACAGCCCACGGTACTTC
16,TRBV5-1,NA,TRBD2,TRBJ2-1,CASSLTLAGGPSEQFF,TGCGCCAGCAGCCTGACCCTAGCGGGGGGGCCTAGTGAGCAGTTCTTC
16,TRBV7-9,NA,NA,TRBJ2-3,CASSLEVGGRTDTQYF,TGTGCCAGCAGCCTAGAAGTCGGGGGGCGGACAGATACGCAGTATTTT
17,TRBV14,NA,NA,TRBJ2-3,CASSQISGTLSTDTQYF,TGTGCCAGCAGCCAGATCTCCGGGACTCTTAGCACAGATACGCAGTATTTT
16,TRBV2,NA,NA,TRBJ1-5,CASSGQHLGGNQPQHF,TGTGCCAGCAGCGGACAGCATCTAGGGGGCAATCAGCCCCAGCATTTT
14,TRBV5-5,NA,TRBD1,TRBJ1-2,CASSRAQGAGGYTF,TGTGCCAGCAGCCGGGCCCAGGGGGCAGGTGGCTACACCTTC
16,TRBV9,NA,TRBD1,TRBJ1-2,CASSTGGMDRVHGYTF,TGTGCCAGCTCAACCGGCGGGATGGACAGGGTCCATGGCTACACCTTC
15,TRBV6-1,NA,TRBD1,TRBJ1-5,CASSEIQGARQPQHF,TGTGCCAGCAGTGAAATACAGGGGGCTCGTCAGCCCCAGCATTTT
14,TRBV7-2,NA,TRBD1,TRBJ2-3,CASSPDRNTDTQYF,TGTGCCAGCAGCCCGGACAGGAACACAGATACGCAGTATTTT
15,TRBV10-3,NA,TRBD2,TRBJ2-7,CAISESQREGPEQYF,TGTGCCATCAGTGAGTCCCAGCGGGAGGGCCCCGAGCAGTACTTC
12,TRBV11-2,NA,TRBD1,TRBJ1-2,CASSSGQGRYTF,TGTGCCAGCAGCTCCGGACAGGGGCGCTACACCTTC
15,TRBV5-1,once,NA,TRBJ1-2,CASRSGPREGYGYTF,TGCGCCAGCAGAAGCGGGCCCCGAGAGGGGTATGGCTACACCTTC
12,TRBV6-5,NA,NA,TRBJ1-2,CAIYRINYGYTF,TGTGCCATCTACCGAATCAACTATGGCTACACCTTC